Detailed here is one TCR beta chain. Its specificity is not known. The data are from a study of cytomegalovirus exposure and HLA in healthy donors. The study, taken as a whole, reports: A few chains tied to CMV proved CMV antigen-specific in vitro.

A multiplex PCR was run with 60 Vbeta primers and 13 Jbeta primers. TCRdb's table, derived via immunoSEQ multiplex PCR, lists solely in-frame clones and lacks some. Of over 150,000 clones in the sample, more than 70% were seen once. V lost 0 bases, J lost 12 bases, and 18 bases lay in between. The CDR3 loop spans 15 amino acids. The germline CDR1 and CDR2 sequences are MNHEY and SMNVEV (reference sequence). The receptor was derived from a boy younger than 10 in good health and CMV-seronegative. The sequenced material came from PBMCs. J is TRBJ2-1 and V is TRBV27; a weak D match, TRBD1 (6 bases). CDR3 region: CASSLSGGQLYGQFF. Here the CDR3 DNA reads TGTGCCAGCAGTTTATCAGGGGGTCAGTTGTATGGGCAGTTCTTC.